This T cell receptor beta chain came from a study of blood T cell repertoires in COVID-19. Background on the study: The United States, Italy and Spain supplied acute and convalescent COVID-19 samples. Sources were T cells, B-cell-depleted T cells, or PBMCs; the material itself was cDNA or gDNA.

Germline V CDR1 and CDR2: ENHRY, SYGVKD. J was trimmed by 6 bases and V by 2 bases; bases with no gene match: 7. The CDR3 extends over 16 amino acids. Authors' analysis steps: Using reference gene primer amplification, nucleated cell counts were estimated. Method: immunoSEQ multiplex PCR; TCRdb's copy keeps in-frame clones and lacks some. The DNA was the basis for D and trimming; V, J and clone size are from that table. The sample includes about 210,000 clones, 75% to 90% seen only once; the top ten take about 4.8%. This TCR derives from a woman between 40 and 55 years old with acute or convalescent COVID-19. Sequences were obtained from peripheral blood. The rearrangement links TRBV10-3 to TRBJ2-2; TRBD1 aligns across 9 bases. The CDR3 sequence is CAISERDRVVSGELFF. CDR3 bases: TGTGCCATCAGTGAGCGGGACAGGGTTGTTTCCGGGGAGCTGTTTTTT.